This note documents a single T cell receptor (beta chain) sequence. The antigen is unknown. The data belong to a study of CD8+ T cells in alopecia areata. Regarding the study as a whole: Many expanded lesional clones persisted during tofacitinib (in both scalp and blood).

Extracted RNA was reverse transcribed into cDNA, the sequencing template. Only in-frame clones appear in the TCRdb table, and some are missing; sequencing was by immunoSEQ multiplex PCR. The sample has some 150,000 clones, about four fifths seen once. The CDR3 covers 14 residues. Germline V gene sequence: CDR1 SEHNR, CDR2 FQNEAQ (reference sequence). The V gene lost 2 bases and the J gene lost 2 bases, with 6 bases spanning the gap. Regarding treatment: oral pan-JAK inhibitor, 5-10 mg twice daily. Peripheral blood, together with lesional scalp punch biopsies, was collected from alopecia areata patients.

Sequenced material: CD8+ T cells sorted from blood, taken at week 4, from a patient treated with tofacitinib. The receptor was isolated from a human donor with alopecia areata. V and J are TRBV7-9 and TRBJ2-2; unclear D gene. The CDR3 DNA reads as TGTGCCAGCAGCTTATTGGTCAACACCGGGGAGCTGTTTTTT. Protein product: CASSLLVNTGELFF.